This T cell receptor (beta chain) derives from a study of T cells in localized non-small cell lung cancer. The study, taken as a whole, reports: The study sequenced only one region of the tumor. As a result, intratumor heterogeneity could not be excluded and remains possible. Uninvolved neighboring lung showed the greatest T cell clonality, exceeding tumor. Higher adjacent-lung clonality was associated with shorter survival.

This clone was seen a handful of times. Antigen: not known. TCRdb's copy holds only in-frame clones and misses some; the assay was immunoSEQ multiplex PCR. The sample records roughly 1,600 clones, more than 20% being singletons. Atypia-free lung next to the tumor was sampled at least 2 cm from its margin. Germline CDR1 reads SGHRS; CDR2 reads YFSETQ. The CDR3 loop spans 15 amino acids. With 5 bases clipped from V and 5 bases from J, the junction kept 10 bases outside the gene matches. The TCR sequence derives from a man aged 40-75 years with stage II squamous cell lung carcinoma. This specimen was normal lung tissue next to the tumor, taken before any cancer treatment. V is TRBV5-1 and J is TRBJ2-3, with 8 bases matching TRBD2. The CDR3 DNA is TGCGCCAGCAGTTCCCAAGCGGGAGTCGAAGATACGCAGTATTTT. This sequence encodes CASSSQAGVEDTQYF. The entire variable domain, with the rest obtained from reference TRBV5-1 and TRBJ2-3, is as follows: KAGVTQTPRYLIKTRGQQVTLSCSPISGHRSVSWYQQTPGQGLQFLFEYFSETQRNKGNFPGRFSGRQFSNSRSEMNVSTLELGDSALYLCASSSQAGVEDTQYFGPGTRLTVL.